In its sample, the clone carrying this TCR beta chain was seen many times. Its antigen remains unknown. CDR3 length equals 13 residues. V dropped 3 bases and J dropped 8 bases, with 11 bases sitting between them. CDR1 SGHTA and CDR2 FQGNSA come from the germline V gene. The record originates from a study of T cell repertoires in cytomegalovirus infection. Study summary: Public TCR beta signatures indicated both CMV infection and matching HLA type. Study-level results: HLA-C-restricted CMV-specific TCR beta clonotypes prevailed in the ex vivo response. Carriers of CMV and the relevant HLA type were discriminated by public TCR beta frequency.

From the reads, TCRdb called clonotypes with MiXCR, one entry per CDR3 protein. The sample includes about 80,000 distinct CDR3 sequences, more than 3.5% of them seen just once. The sequenced sample was PBMCs. The rearrangement uses TRBV7-2 and TRBJ1-5; unclear D gene. The sequence derives from a human donor in good health (CMV status not recorded). Some clones in this sample may be carry-over from other donors' samples. The DNA of the CDR3 is TGTGCCAGCAGCTTGACGTTCTCCGAGCCCCAGCATTTT. Protein sequence: CASSLTFSEPQHF. The whole variable domain, filled in from reference TRBV7-2 and TRBJ1-5, reads GAGVSQSPSNKVTEKGKDVELRCDPISGHTALYWYRQSLGQGLEFLIYFQGNSAPDKSGLPSDRFSAERTGGSVSTLTIQRTQQEDSAVYLCASSLTFSEPQHFGDGTRLSIL.